The 31 T cell receptor beta chains below all came from one sample that was sequenced in a study of blood T cell repertoires in COVID-19. Generated by immunoSEQ multiplex PCR, the TCRdb table keeps only in-frame clones and is missing some. The sample carries approximately 69,000 clones, about four fifths recorded once. Sequencing input: peripheral blood. These receptors all come from a woman between 65 and 79 years old with acute or convalescent COVID-19.

The chain is built from TRBV30 and TRBJ2-5; no firm D call. The CDR3 sequence is 11 residues long. Per the germline V gene, CDR1 is GTSNPN and CDR2 is SVGIG (reference sequence). V lost 3 bases, J lost 10 bases, and 12 bases lay in between. This chain's CDR3 is CAWSLARYQYF. The CDR3 bases are TGTGCCTGGAGCCTTGCGCGGTACCAGTACTTC.

The rearrangement joins TRBV28 to TRBJ1-3; perhaps TRBD1 as D (5 bases). The V end lost 6 bases, the J end lost 5 bases, and 14 bases lay between the germline ends. Germline V gives CDR1 MDHEN, CDR2 SYDVKM. CDR3 length equals 14 residues. The CDR3 spells CASSTQGGRNTIYF. The CDR3 nucleotides are TGTGCCAGCAGCACTCAGGGAGGGAGAAACACCATATATTTT. Variable domain in full (rest from reference TRBV28 and TRBJ1-3): DVKVTQSSRYLVKRTGEKVFLECVQDMDHENMFWYRQDPGLGLRLIYFSYDVKMKEKGDIPEGYSVSREKKERFSLILESASTNQTSMYLCASSTQGGRNTIYFGEGSWLTVV.

V and J are TRBV10-3 and TRBJ1-1, with 11 bases that match TRBD1. The CDR3 spans 15 residues. Losses at the gene ends were 6 bases for V and 4 bases for J; bases not matched to a gene: 7. Looked up from germline, CDR1 is ENHRY and CDR2 is SYGVKD. The CDR3 DNA reads as TGTGCCATCAGAGGACAGGGGGCGATGGGCACTGAAGCTTTCTTT. It specifies CAIRGQGAMGTEAFF.

The rearrangement links TRBV7-9 to TRBJ1-5, with D unclear. V lost 3 bases and J lost 1, with 13 bases in between. The CDR3 totals 16 residues. Per germline, CDR1 SEHNR and CDR2 FQNEAQ (reference sequence). In nucleotides, the CDR3 is TGTGCCAGCAGCTTTGGTACGGCCGGGAGCAATCAGCCCCAGCATTTT. Translated, it gives CASSFGTAGSNQPQHF.

The J gene is TRBJ2-4, the V gene TRBV6-1; D possibly corresponds to TRBD1 (5 bases). Germline assignment: CDR1 MNHNS and CDR2 SASEGT. V was clipped by 2 bases and J by 3 bases, with 17 bases between them. This CDR3 is 17 amino acids long. Here the CDR3 reads CASSEQPSGAVKNIQYF. The CDR3 DNA reads as TGTGCCAGCAGTGAACAGCCCTCTGGGGCGGTCAAAAACATTCAGTACTTC.

The genes are TRBV5-4 and TRBJ2-4; a possible D gene is TRBD2 (6 bases). CDR1 is SGHNT and CDR2 is YYREEE in the germline V gene (reference sequence). This CDR3 comprises 16 residues. V lost 4 bases, J lost 0 bases, and 14 bases lay in between. DNA for the CDR3: TGTGCCAGCAGCCACCGGGAGATGCTAGCCAAAAACATTCAGTACTTC. Protein: CASSHREMLAKNIQYF.

This clone was seen a handful of times. The sample carries other DNA sequences with the same CDR3. The chain recombines TRBV10-3 with TRBJ2-7, with D possibly matching TRBD1 (6 bases). Trimming cost V 3 bases and J 3 bases, with 6 bases left between them. CDR3 length: 12 amino acids. Looked up from germline, CDR1 is ENHRY and CDR2 is SYGVKD. For the CDR3, the DNA is TGTGCCATCAGTGAAGGGGGCTACGAGCAGTACTTC. Translation gives CAISEGGYEQYF.

This chain uses TRBV5-7 with TRBJ2-2; 9 nucleotides match TRBD2. TRBV5-7 is an ORF, with its function uncertain. CDR3 length: 17 residues. The V segment lost 0 bases and the J segment 6 bases; nucleotides outside the gene matches: 9. The CDR3 protein is CASSLVVLAGASGELFF. CDR3 coding DNA: TGTGCCAGCAGCTTGGTCGTACTAGCGGGTGCTTCCGGGGAGCTGTTTTTT.

The V call is TRBV30, the J call TRBJ1-5, with D perhaps TRBD1 (6 bases). The CDR3 length is 15 residues. In germline, CDR1 is GTSNPN, CDR2 SVGIG (reference sequence). V lost 2 bases to trimming and J lost 5 bases, with 16 bases between them. CDR3 amino acids: CAWSTRGALYQPQHF. The CDR3, as DNA: TGTGCCTGGAGTACTCGGGGGGCCCTTTATCAGCCCCAGCATTTT.

The chain carries TRBV11-2 and TRBJ2-2, with TRBD1 matching 7 bases. V gave up 5 bases and J gave up 2 bases; unmatched junction bases: 5. Germline CDR1 SGHAT, CDR2 FQNNGV. This CDR3 comprises 15 residues. CDR3: CASSGGQINTGELFF. CDR3 DNA sequence: TGTGCCAGCAGCGGGGGACAGATCAACACCGGGGAGCTGTTTTTT. The full variable domain, with the rest looked up from reference TRBV11-2 and TRBJ2-2, is EAGVAQSPRYKIIEKRQSVAFWCNPISGHATLYWYQQILGQGPKLLIQFQNNGVVDDSQLPKDRFSAERLKGVDSTLKIQPAKLEDSAVYLCASSGGQINTGELFFGEGSRLTVL.

The gene calls are TRBV14 and TRBJ2-2; 9 bases are shared with TRBD2. Germline-derived CDR1 and CDR2 are SGHDN and FVKESK. The CDR3 contains 16 residues. J lost 3 bases, V lost 4 bases, and 6 bases had no gene match. CDR3 sequence reads: CASSLRVAGDTGELFF. The CDR3 nucleotides are TGTGCCAGCAGCCTTCGGGTAGCGGGAGACACCGGGGAGCTGTTTTTT.

In DNA form, the CDR3 reads TGCGCCAGCAGCCAAGGACCGACAGGGGCAGATTTTGGAGAGACCCAGTACTTC. Its protein product is CASSQGPTGADFGETQYF. The chain is built from TRBV4-1 and TRBJ2-5; TRBD1 agrees at 8 bases. Germline V CDR1 and CDR2: MGHRA, YSYEKL. After removal of 1 base from V and 4 bases from J, the junction contained 14 bases not matched to a gene. This CDR3 spans 18 amino acids.

The chain is built from TRBV28 and TRBJ1-3, with D possibly being TRBD1 (5 bases). The CDR3 consists of 13 residues. CDR1 and CDR2 from the germline V gene are MDHEN and SYDVKM. Between the trimmed V and J ends, which lost 6 bases and 3 bases, there was a span of 9 bases. The CDR3 bases are TGTGCCAGCAGCCAGGGAAATGGAAACACCATATATTTT. It translates to CASSQGNGNTIYF.

The J gene is TRBJ1-5, the V gene TRBV15; 8 bases line up with TRBD1. Losses at the gene ends were 5 bases for V and 6 bases for J; bases not matched to a gene: 3. Germline V gene lookup returns CDR1 LNHNV and CDR2 YYDKDF (reference sequence). CDR3 length equals 13 residues. The CDR3 reads CATSQDRAQPQHF. In nucleotides, the CDR3 is TGTGCCACCAGCCAGGACAGGGCTCAGCCCCAGCATTTT.

The CDR3 protein is CASSLGTANTDTQYF. Written as DNA, the CDR3 is TGTGCCAGCAGTTTAGGGACAGCAAACACAGATACGCAGTATTTT. The V call is TRBV27, the J call TRBJ2-3; 7 nucleotides agree with TRBD1. Unmatched junction bases numbered 4, after V lost 2 bases and J lost 2 bases. The CDR3 has 15 amino acids. The germline CDR1 and CDR2 sequences are MNHEY and SMNVEV (reference sequence).

This clone turned up a few times. The chain is built from TRBV5-1 and TRBJ2-4; the match to TRBD2 covers 9 bases. Germline V gene data show CDR1 as SGHRS and CDR2 as YFSETQ. CDR3 size: 18 residues. Trimming cost V 0 bases and J 4 bases; bases outside gene matches: 11. CDR3 residues: CASSLADSGLAGKNIQYF. CDR3 in DNA: TGCGCCAGCAGCTTGGCCGATTCGGGGCTAGCGGGAAAAAACATTCAGTACTTC.

The chain has TRBV7-6 and TRBJ2-1; maybe TRBD1 (5 bases). V lost 5 bases to trimming and J lost 6 bases, with 17 bases between them. This CDR3 is 15 amino acids long. The germline gives CDR1 SGHVS, CDR2 FNYEAQ. This CDR3 reads CASSTGLGAFNEQFF. DNA for the CDR3: TGTGCCAGCAGCACGGGTCTTGGGGCCTTCAATGAGCAGTTCTTC.

For the CDR3, the DNA is TGTGCCAGCAGACACTACTCGAGCTCTGGAAACACCATATATTTT. Translating gives CASRHYSSSGNTIYF. This chain joins TRBV28 and TRBJ1-3; D gene uncertain. The germline CDR1 and CDR2 sequences are MDHEN and SYDVKM. The CDR3 totals 15 residues. Trimming took 6 bases from V and 0 from J, leaving 12 bases between them.

The chain carries TRBV29-1 and TRBJ1-4, with D uncertain. The CDR3 length is 12 residues. V lost 6 bases to trimming and J lost 2 bases, with 7 bases between them. Germline V gene sequence: CDR1 SQVTM, CDR2 ANQGSEA. CDR3 region: CSVSSTNEKLFF. CDR3 sequence (DNA): TGCAGCGTCAGTTCTACTAATGAAAAACTGTTTTTT.

This clone was counted once. The chain employs TRBV2 and TRBJ2-1; 14 nucleotides match TRBD2. The CDR3 runs 15 residues. Per germline, CDR1 SNHLY and CDR2 FYNNEI. V gave up 7 bases and J gave up 3 bases; unmatched junction bases: 2. In DNA form, the CDR3 reads TGTGCCAGCAACGGACTAGCGGGAGGCTACAATGAGCAGTTCTTC. It codes for CASNGLAGGYNEQFF.

The chain carries TRBV27 and TRBJ1-6, with 10 bases identical to TRBD1. Germline-derived CDR1 and CDR2 are MNHEY and SMNVEV (reference sequence). The trim removed 7 bases at V and 10 bases at J, leaving 10 bases unmatched. This CDR3 contains 15 residues. The CDR3 loop reads CASTWGQGIRSPLHF. In nucleotides, the CDR3 is TGTGCCAGCACTTGGGGACAGGGGATCAGATCACCCCTCCACTTT.

Remarks on this clone: This sample includes further DNA sequences coding for the same CDR3. The genes are TRBV3-1 (or the pseudogene TRBV3-2) and TRBJ2-7; TRBD1 is a possible D gene (6 bases). Trimming took 4 bases from V and 2 from J, leaving 9 bases between them. Germline loops: CDR1 LGHDT, CDR2 YNNKEL (reference sequence). The CDR3 consists of 13 residues. The CDR3 DNA reads as TGTGCCAGCAGCCTACGGACAGCCTACGAGCAGTACTTC. Amino acids: CASSLRTAYEQYF.

The chain links TRBV19 to TRBJ2-3; 7 bases map to TRBD1. This CDR3 has 16 amino acids. V lost 5 bases and J lost 0; bases outside the gene matches: 8. The germline CDR1 and CDR2 sequences are LNHDA and SQIVND (reference sequence). CDR3 protein: CASSDPRGFSTDTQYF. CDR3 sequence (DNA): TGTGCCAGTAGTGACCCCAGGGGGTTTAGCACAGATACGCAGTATTTT.

For the CDR3, the DNA is TGTGCCAGCAGCCTCCTTCCGGGGAATGAGCAGTTCTTC. Protein product: CASSLLPGNEQFF. The chain joins TRBV3-1 (or the pseudogene TRBV3-2) to TRBJ2-1; perhaps TRBD2 as D (5 bases). Trimming cost V 4 bases and J 7 bases, with 11 bases left between them. Germline CDR1 is LGHDT and CDR2 is YNNKEL (reference sequence). The CDR3 spans 13 residues.

This rearrangement joins TRBV9 to TRBJ2-3, with TRBD2 as a possible D gene (6 bases). The V gene lost 0 bases and the J gene lost 2 bases, with 19 bases spanning the gap. The germline CDR1 and CDR2 sequences are SGDLS and YYNGEE. The CDR3 sequence is 18 residues long. The CDR3 is CASSVATGTSRHTDTQYF. CDR3 sequence (DNA): TGTGCCAGCAGCGTAGCTACCGGTACTAGCCGACACACAGATACGCAGTATTTT.

V gene TRBV20-1 combines with J gene TRBJ2-7; D uncertain. CDR1 is DFQATT, CDR2 SNEGSKA, per germline (reference sequence). The V end was cut by 5 bases, the J end by 3 bases, with 8 bases between. The CDR3 loop spans 11 amino acids. CDR3 sequence: CSAQELYEQYF. CDR3 nucleotides: TGCAGTGCTCAAGAACTCTACGAGCAGTACTTC.

This chain links TRBV4-1 with TRBJ2-1, with 9 nucleotides matching TRBD2. CDR1 and CDR2 (germline): MGHRA, YSYEKL. Losses at the gene ends were 0 bases for V and 9 bases for J; bases not matched to a gene: 12. The CDR3 is 17 amino acids. CDR3 DNA sequence: TGCGCCAGCAGCCAAGATCGATCGGCTAGCGGGATGGTTGAGCAGTTCTTC. This gives the protein CASSQDRSASGMVEQFF.

The rearrangement joins TRBV19 to TRBJ1-4; TRBD1 matches 10 bases. Germline V gene sequence: CDR1 LNHDA, CDR2 SQIVND (reference sequence). V lost 5 bases, J lost 8 bases, and 5 bases stayed unmatched. The CDR3 spans 14 residues. CDR3 nucleotides: TGTGCCAGTAGTGACAGGGGGCTTCGAGAAAAACTGTTTTTT. The encoded protein is CASSDRGLREKLFF. Full variable domain (outside the CDR3, taken from reference TRBV19 and TRBJ1-4): DGGITQSPKYLFRKEGQNVTLSCEQNLNHDAMYWYRQDPGQGLRLIYYSQIVNDFQKGDIAEGYSVSREKKESFPLTVTSAQKNPTAFYLCASSDRGLREKLFFGSGTQLSVL.

The chain employs TRBV5-1 and TRBJ2-1; no reliable D call. The CDR3 is 15 amino acids. The germline V and J ends were trimmed by 0 bases and 8 bases, with 15 bases remaining between them. Germline assignment: CDR1 SGHRS and CDR2 YFSETQ. In DNA form, the CDR3 reads TGCGCCAGCAGCTTGGGCCGATACACCGCCGATGAGCAGTTCTTC. This translates into CASSLGRYTADEQFF.

This chain links TRBV5-1 with TRBJ2-7, with TRBD2 matching over 10 bases. Germline lookup yields CDR1 SGHRS and CDR2 YFSETQ. The CDR3 is made up of 16 amino acids. V dropped 1 base and J dropped 3; count of bases not matched to a gene: 7. The CDR3 loop is CASSLSGLAVNYEQYF. The CDR3 DNA reads TGCGCCAGCAGCTTGTCAGGACTAGCGGTTAACTACGAGCAGTACTTC.

This rearrangement joins TRBV2 to TRBJ2-5; a possible D gene is TRBD2 (6 bases). This CDR3 has 13 residues. Between the trimmed V and J ends, which lost 6 bases and 5 bases, there was a span of 13 bases. Germline values: CDR1 SNHLY, CDR2 FYNNEI. In nucleotides, the CDR3 is TGTGCCAGCAGCGGGAGCCCCGGGGAGACCCAGTACTTC. This gives the protein CASSGSPGETQYF.